This T cell receptor beta chain appears in the sequencing data of a study of blood T cells in healthy people across ages. This CDR3 has 14 amino acids. Germline V gene data show CDR1 as KGHSH and CDR2 as LQKENI. The ends lost 4 bases at V and 4 bases at J; junction bases unmatched: 6. It was with a sample-barcoded 5' primer and a J-beta primer mix that a second PCR of about 6 to 12 cycles was run. Tagging of each cDNA molecule was performed by a template-switch adaptor with 12 random nucleotides. TCRdb independently ran MiXCR on the 5' RACE reads; one entry per CDR3 protein. The sample holds around 1,700,000 distinct CDR3 sequences, 28% seen once. Researchers isolated at least 7 million PBMCs per sample.

The V gene is TRBV18, the J gene TRBJ2-7, with 8 bases identical to TRBD1. The sequencing sample was made of blood. This clonotype originated in a woman in her twenties or thirties in good health. CDR3 sequence reads: CASSQGQEGYEQYF. The CDR3 DNA reads TGTGCCAGCTCACAGGGACAGGAGGGGTACGAGCAGTACTTC.